The 5 T cell receptor beta chains below were found in one sample sequenced in a study of T cells in tumors after PD-1 blockade. TCRdb's copy holds only in-frame clones and misses some; the assay was immunoSEQ multiplex PCR. The top ten clones hold around 43% of a sample with approximately 30,000 clones, 73% of them seen once. The sequences come from PBMCs, collected after anti-PD-1 treatment. Receptors originate from a human donor with basal cell carcinoma.

The chain couples TRBV6-5 to TRBJ1-6; D unresolved. Germline V CDR1 and CDR2: MNHEY, SVGAGI. Trimming shortened V by 4 bases and J by 0 bases, and 4 bases separated the two germline ends. This CDR3 spans 14 amino acids. The CDR3 DNA reads TGTGCCAGCAGTTCCGGCTCCTATAATTCACCCCTCCACTTT. It is translated as CASSSGSYNSPLHF.

This clone was picked up many times. J is TRBJ2-7 and V is TRBV19; 9 nucleotides match TRBD1. V lost 4 bases, J lost 2 bases, and 9 bases stayed unmatched. Germline V gives CDR1 LNHDA, CDR2 SQIVND (reference sequence). This CDR3 spans 16 amino acids. CDR3: CASSTPGQGSPYEQYF. The CDR3 DNA sequence: TGTGCCAGTAGTACACCGGGACAGGGTTCCCCCTACGAGCAGTACTTC.

Notes on this clone: The junction shows a germline mismatch at one end, possibly a read error. The chain uses TRBV12-3 or TRBV12-4 and TRBJ1-4; D is possibly TRBD1 (6 bases). The CDR3 spans 13 residues. The chain's CDR3 is CAGSPTGSGKLFF. The CDR3 coding sequence is TGTGCCGGCAGTCCGACAGGCAGCGGAAAACTGTTTTTT.

This clone was seen once. V usage is TRBV7-6 and J usage is TRBJ2-6; 8 positions match TRBD2. From germline, CDR1 is SGHVS and CDR2 FNYEAQ. CDR3 length: 21 amino acids. J lost 1 base, V lost 7 bases, and 21 bases had no gene match. Written as DNA, the CDR3 is TGTGCCAGCACCCGGGGTCGAGCGGGGGCCACCTCTAGGTCTGGGGCCAACGTCCTGACTTTC. Translation gives CASTRGRAGATSRSGANVLTF.

The rearrangement links TRBV24-1 to TRBJ2-1; 7 bases are shared with TRBD2. Germline CDR1 is KGHDR and CDR2 is SFDVKD. The CDR3 is 15 amino acids. Trimming took 2 bases from V and 3 from J; bases not matched to a gene: 3. The CDR3 reads CATSDSPSGYNEQFF. The CDR3, as DNA: TGTGCCACCAGTGATTCCCCTAGCGGCTACAATGAGCAGTTCTTC.